The sequence of this T cell receptor (beta chain) was determined in a study of cytomegalovirus exposure and HLA in healthy donors (dated by TCRdb to 2016 to 2017). Concerning the study at large: An earlier analysis of roughly 630 of the donors reported 250 to 300 Gb of sequence data and 120 million or so unique TCR beta sequences from about 179 million T cells. Genome-wide SNP genotypes for about 65% of the 666 donors were used in a later genetic analysis, which treated that subset as a discovery cohort. Roughly 5 DR-DQ haplotypes were handled as single units for association and clustering, since linkage in the cohort was strong. An earlier analysis of 587 of the donors applied high-throughput TCR beta sequencing to assess whether each TCR beta V gene segment acted as functional or pseudogenic. In the later analysis, no new phenotypic data were used to find candidate immune exposures; instead, reliance was placed on TCR beta sequences and their occurrence across donors. Approximately 300 gigabases of sequencing data and roughly 81 million unique TCR sequences made up an early release that covered several hundred HLA-typed donors. The study profiled the T cell repertoires of 500 to 800 subjects by immunosequencing and related them to cytomegalovirus serostatus. A later analysis re-examined previously published TCR beta repertoires from about 700 donors and added high-resolution HLA genotyping to investigate patterns of TCR occurrence. Of the 300 to 500 genotyped donors, over 80% were placed in the genetic ancestry cluster associated with self-reported Caucasian donors. HLA typing covered class I and class II loci at four-digit resolution. The study aimed to test whether signatures of past pathogen exposure could be identified by cataloging public T cell receptors. Donor age, sex, ethnicity and CMV serostatus were compiled alongside the repertoire data. In addition to the first cohort of approximately 670 subjects, a separate validation cohort of approximately 130 different subjects was used. Among roughly 400 genotyped donors of the cohort, an average of around 220,000 unique TCR beta nucleotide sequences was sequenced per donor, of which 15% to 20% were non-productive. Typing coverage differed by locus: A, B, C, DRB1 and DQB1 were typed in roughly 620-630 donors, DQA1 in 522, DPA1 in some 610, and DPB1 in just under 490. To predict cytomegalovirus infection status, the study combined high-throughput TCR immunosequencing, statistical association of individual TCRs with disease status, and machine learning. All discovery cohort repertoires had been generated on a single sequencing platform.

Regarding this clone: Its recognized antigen is unknown. Base qualities are not at hand, and no much larger clone is one base apart.

The study at large found these results: In this cohort, only TCR beta chains were sequenced, and detectable features were limited by the absence of alpha or paired-chain data. According to a later analysis, TCR association rates differed among HLA loci, with DRB1 alleles showing the most associated TCRs and HLA-C alleles showing the fewest. It was suggested by the authors that the approach could potentially be generalized to other disease states and immunological phenotypes. The study gave a list of under 200 TCR beta chains associated with cytomegalovirus. Across donors, most TCR sequences were observed very rarely, whereas some public TCRs were present in many individuals. In a later genetic analysis, fewer N-insertions in productive TCRs were reported among donors in an Asian-associated ancestry cluster than the 666-donor mean. An earlier analysis of approximately 590 of the donors showed that most TCR beta V segments appeared in productive rearrangements either about 87% or about 30% of the time, which broadly matched IMGT annotations. In a later analysis, HLA-associated TCR beta chains showed more clonal expansion and lower generation probabilities than non-associated chains that were equally common. Linkage disequilibrium might explain the correlated functional status among segregating V segments, but an unknown experimental factor could not be ruled out. A further reported finding was that TCR beta sequences accurately predicted the HLA-A and HLA-B alleles for most subjects in the first cohort. In a later genetic analysis, a missense DCLRE1C variant was associated with V-gene and J-gene trimming of TCR beta chains, and the association was replicated in an independent cohort. Sequencing depth was assumed to be roughly uniform across donors in the presence/absence analyses, though that assumption may not hold. A later analysis found that most CMV-associated TCR beta chains appeared HLA-restricted, with HLA associations seemingly driven largely by CMV exposure. A few of the identified cytomegalovirus-associated TCR beta chains were confirmed in vitro to be specific for cytomegalovirus antigens. Because HLA typing was missing for some donors at each locus, association tests included only the typed subset. Assigning TCR associations to individual alleles was difficult when HLA alleles, especially DR and DQ, strongly co-occurred. In a later analysis, around 17,000 TCR beta sequences were associated with specific HLA alleles at a false discovery rate of 0.05. A later analysis reported that several top co-occurrence clusters appeared linked to parvovirus B19, influenza, CMV and Epstein-Barr virus. For the cohort, immune exposure information was limited to CMV serostatus. The classifier was reported to diagnose cytomegalovirus status with high specificity and sensitivity in both the original cohort and the validation cohort. Because the 87-base-pair reads could not distinguish some IMGT-functional V segments, including TRBV6-2 and TRBV6-3, those segments were excluded. Fewer than 20 rarely observed V segments, including chromosome 9 orphons, were excluded from the earlier analysis of about 610 of the donors because counts were too low. A group of highly shared sequence variants was considered likely to be a technical artifact of the sequencing pipeline.

The receptor library was made with the immunoSEQ multiplex PCR assay. The multiplex PCR relied on a mix of 60 forward primers for TCR Vbeta segments and 13 reverse primers for TCR Jbeta segments. The CDR3 region of rearranged TCR beta genes was amplified from genomic DNA by a multiplex PCR assay. Amplified TCR beta libraries were sequenced as 87-base-pair reads on the Illumina HiSeq System. The study's own analysis went as follows. A later analysis counted about 76 million unique TCR beta chains across the 666 repertoires, and around 9.9 million of these chains were shared by at least two donors. Raw reads were error-corrected and collapsed into unique sequences by a nearest-neighbor algorithm in which closely related sequences were merged to remove PCR and sequencing errors. Alignment of CDR3 sequences to IMGT reference sequences was used to assign V, D and J gene segments. For a sequence to be retained, at least a six-nucleotide match to both a V gene segment and a J gene segment was required. Rearrangements were called productive when the CDR3 lacked stop codons and stayed in frame with V and J; all others were non-productive. CDR3 was defined according to IMGT convention as the region running from the second conserved V-encoded cysteine to the conserved J-encoded phenylalanine. The earlier analysis of about 590 of the donors excluded sequences that lacked an unambiguous match to a single V gene segment. An earlier analysis of 587 of the donors classified V segments as functional when productive rearrangements were above 56.7% and as segregating when the standard deviation between donors was above 5%. A statistical classification framework was developed to diagnose cytomegalovirus status using the catalog of TCR beta chain sequences. In a later analysis, V and J genes were assigned by comparing TCR nucleotide sequences against IMGT/GENE-DB human TR gene sequences. In a later analysis, CDR3 sequences and most-parsimonious VDJ recombination scenarios were assigned using the TCRdist pipeline. A later analysis defined each TCR beta chain by its CDR3 amino acid sequence plus V-gene family, and excluded reads lacking a unique V-gene family. To address suspected cross-contamination and a sequencing artifact, a later analysis removed approximately 600 highly shared, low-generation-probability nucleotide sequences. In a later analysis, a clonal expansion index for each public chain was calculated from normalized within-repertoire ranks of inferred template counts. Generation probabilities in a later analysis came from a VDJ recombination model fitted to out-of-frame rearrangements, and those results were checked against IGoR. In a later analysis, TCR-TCR, TCR-HLA and TCR-CMV co-occurrence was scored with hypergeometric tests, and a repertoire-size bias correction was applied to TCR pairs. In a later analysis, false discovery rates were estimated by permuting HLA or CMV assignments 20 times. In a later analysis, co-occurring TCRs were grouped with DBSCAN, and TCRdist sequence similarity was added when clustering was performed within HLA-allele-positive subsets. Repertoires with fewer than 30,000 or more than 120,000 public chains were left out of co-occurrence clustering, as were four to six repertoires with anomalous nucleotide sharing. As stored in TCRdb, this immuneACCESS dataset retains in-frame rearrangements with V and J assigned. A fraction of the clones does not appear; measured against another copy, unresolved V genes explain less than half of the discrepancy, and the remainder lacks a known reason. V, J and clone size derive from that table, while D and trimming were established from the DNA sequence. Here the sample has approximately 160,000 clones; more than 60% occur a single time. Over 4.5% of the sample belongs to the ten largest clones.

The cohort consisted of 600 to 700 healthy bone marrow donors. At the time of sampling, every cohort member was nominally healthy, though immune exposures that went unrecorded were likely present. The donor tested CMV seronegative, placing the donor among the 300 to 400 seronegative members of the cohort. A peripheral blood sample was provided by each donor, and peripheral blood mononuclear cells were used for TCR beta sequencing. Genomic DNA was extracted from the blood cell samples with the Qiagen DNeasy Blood Extraction Kit. Trimming takes 5 bases from V and 3 bases from J, and the germline ends sit 7 bases apart. The CDR3 contains 12 residues, cysteine and phenylalanine counted. The entry retains the CDR3 DNA only, 36 bases that are in frame from base 1. The germline V gene (reference sequence) gives CDR1 as LNHDA and CDR2 as SQIVND.

This chain is built from TRBV19 and TRBJ1-1, with no confident D gene call. This sequence was found in a male donor in good health and CMV-seronegative. Sequenced sample: PBMCs. The encoded CDR3 is CASSSEDTEAFF. The nucleotide sequence is given as TGTGCCAGTAGTTCGGAGGACACTGAAGCTTTCTTT. Full variable domain (CDR3 extended with the reference TRBV19 and TRBJ1-1 proteins): DGGITQSPKYLFRKEGQNVTLSCEQNLNHDAMYWYRQDPGQGLRLIYYSQIVNDFQKGDIAEGYSVSREKKESFPLTVTSAQKNPTAFYLCASSSEDTEAFFGQGTRLTVV.